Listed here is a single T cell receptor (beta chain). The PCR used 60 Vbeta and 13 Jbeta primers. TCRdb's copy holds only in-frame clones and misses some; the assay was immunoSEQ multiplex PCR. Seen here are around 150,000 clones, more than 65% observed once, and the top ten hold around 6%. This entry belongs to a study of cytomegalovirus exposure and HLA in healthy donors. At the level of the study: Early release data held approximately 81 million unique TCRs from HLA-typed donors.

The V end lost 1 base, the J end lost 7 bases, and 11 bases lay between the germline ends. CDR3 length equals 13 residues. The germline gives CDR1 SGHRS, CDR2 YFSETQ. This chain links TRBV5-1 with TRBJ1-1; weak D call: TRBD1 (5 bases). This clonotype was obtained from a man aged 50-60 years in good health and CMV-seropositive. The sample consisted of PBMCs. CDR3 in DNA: TGCGCCAGCAGCTTGTCAGGGTCAGTTGAAGCTTTCTTT. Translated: CASSLSGSVEAFF.